The clone carrying this T cell receptor (beta chain) was recorded at least ten times. As yet, its antigen is unknown. Enrollment excluded any patients with other autoimmune diseases, uncontrolled infections, pregnancy or lactation. Amplification of TCR beta CDR3 regions used RNA transcripts. After a first-round RT-PCR with HTBI primers, a second-round multiplex PCR was run. From the multiplex PCR reads, TCRdb called clonotypes with MiXCR, one entry per CDR3 protein. The repertoire holds 170,000 or so distinct CDR3 sequences, 30% to 45% seen once, with around 5.5% in the top ten. The ends were cut back, 5 bases at V and 6 bases at J, with 14 bases in the middle. The CDR3 is 15 residues long. This specimen belongs to a study of Graves' ophthalmopathy and Graves' hyperthyroidism. General observations from the study: From stable hyperthyroidism, ophthalmopathy was separated by a 13-signature model with just over 85% sensitivity and more than 75% specificity.

J is TRBJ1-6 and V is TRBV12-3 or TRBV12-4, with D hard to call. The sequencing input was peripheral blood. The TCR sequence derives from a woman aged 35 to 49 with Graves' ophthalmopathy. Here the CDR3 reads CASSQLDPFNSPLHF. The CDR3 DNA reads TGTGCCAGCAGTCAACTGGACCCCTTTAATTCACCCCTCCACTTT.